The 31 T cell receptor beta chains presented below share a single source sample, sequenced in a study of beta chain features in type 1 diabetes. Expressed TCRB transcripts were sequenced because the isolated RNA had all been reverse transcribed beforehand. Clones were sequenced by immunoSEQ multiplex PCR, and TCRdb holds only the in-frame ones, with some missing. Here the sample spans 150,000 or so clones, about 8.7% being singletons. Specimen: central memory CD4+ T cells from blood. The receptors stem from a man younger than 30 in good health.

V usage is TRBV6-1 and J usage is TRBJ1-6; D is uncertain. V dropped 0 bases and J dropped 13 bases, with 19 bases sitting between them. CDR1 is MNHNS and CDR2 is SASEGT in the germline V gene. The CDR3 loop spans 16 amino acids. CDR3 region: CASSEASSAAGVPLHF. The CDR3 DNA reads TGTGCCAGCAGTGAAGCGTCGTCAGCAGCTGGAGTTCCCCTCCACTTT.

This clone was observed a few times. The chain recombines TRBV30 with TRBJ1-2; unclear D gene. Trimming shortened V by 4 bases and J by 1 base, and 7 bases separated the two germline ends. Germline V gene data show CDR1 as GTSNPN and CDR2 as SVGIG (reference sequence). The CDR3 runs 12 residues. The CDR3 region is CAWNRYNYGYTF. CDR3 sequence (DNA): TGTGCCTGGAACAGATATAACTATGGCTACACCTTC. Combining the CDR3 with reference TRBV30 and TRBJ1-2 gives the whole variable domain SQTIHQWPATLVQPVGSPLSLECTVEGTSNPNLYWYRQAAGRGLQLLFYSVGIGQISSEVPQNLSASRPQDRQFILSSKKLLLSDSGFYLCAWNRYNYGYTFGSGTRLTVV.

The CDR3 bases are TGTGCCAGCAGAAGAGTGGCGGGGAGCACAGATACGCAGTATTTT. Its protein product is CASRRVAGSTDTQYF. The chain links TRBV7-2 to TRBJ2-3, with D possibly matching TRBD2 (6 bases). Germline V gene sequence: CDR1 SGHTA, CDR2 FQGNSA. Trimming took 6 bases from V and 0 from J, leaving 13 bases between them. This CDR3 region has 15 residues.

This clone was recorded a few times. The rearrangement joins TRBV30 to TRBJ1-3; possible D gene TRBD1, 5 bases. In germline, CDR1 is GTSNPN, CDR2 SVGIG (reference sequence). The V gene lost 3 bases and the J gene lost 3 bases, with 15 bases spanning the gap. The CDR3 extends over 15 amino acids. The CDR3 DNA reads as TGTGCCTGGAGGCATGGGGGGGTTCGTGGAAACACCATATATTTT. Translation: CAWRHGGVRGNTIYF.

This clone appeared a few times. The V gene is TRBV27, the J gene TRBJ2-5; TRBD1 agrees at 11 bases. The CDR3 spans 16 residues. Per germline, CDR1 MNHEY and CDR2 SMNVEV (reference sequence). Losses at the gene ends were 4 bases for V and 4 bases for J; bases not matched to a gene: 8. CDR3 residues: CASSSLDRGRGETQYF. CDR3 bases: TGTGCCAGCAGTTCCCTGGACAGGGGGCGAGGAGAGACCCAGTACTTC.

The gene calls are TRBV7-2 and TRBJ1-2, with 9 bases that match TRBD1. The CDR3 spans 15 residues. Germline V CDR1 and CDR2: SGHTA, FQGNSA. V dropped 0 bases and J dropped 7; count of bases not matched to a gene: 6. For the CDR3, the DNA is TGTGCCAGCAGCTTAGCACTTGTGACAGGGGGTGGCTACACCTTC. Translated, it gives CASSLALVTGGGYTF.

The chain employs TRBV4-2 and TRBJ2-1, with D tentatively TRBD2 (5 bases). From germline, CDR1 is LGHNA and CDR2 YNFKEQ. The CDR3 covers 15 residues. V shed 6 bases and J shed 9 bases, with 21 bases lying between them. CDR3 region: CASRHGPGKGAEQFF. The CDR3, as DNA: TGTGCCAGCAGGCACGGGCCGGGGAAGGGAGCTGAGCAGTTCTTC.

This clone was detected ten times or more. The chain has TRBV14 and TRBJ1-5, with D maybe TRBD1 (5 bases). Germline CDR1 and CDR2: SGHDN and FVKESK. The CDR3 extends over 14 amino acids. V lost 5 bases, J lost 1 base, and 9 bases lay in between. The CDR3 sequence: CASSKAGSNQPQHF. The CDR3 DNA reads TGTGCCAGCAGCAAGGCAGGGAGCAATCAGCCCCAGCATTTT.

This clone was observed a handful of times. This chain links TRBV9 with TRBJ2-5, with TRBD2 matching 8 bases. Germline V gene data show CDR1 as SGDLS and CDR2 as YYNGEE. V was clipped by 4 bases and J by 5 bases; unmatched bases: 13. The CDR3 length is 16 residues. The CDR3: CASSSVSGGAEETQYF. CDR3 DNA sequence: TGTGCCAGCAGCTCCGTGTCGGGGGGGGCCGAGGAGACCCAGTACTTC. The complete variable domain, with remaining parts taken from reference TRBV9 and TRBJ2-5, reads DSGVTQTPKHLITATGQRVTLRCSPRSGDLSVYWYQQSLDQGLQFLIQYYNGEERAKGNILERFSAQQFPDLHSELNLSSLELGDSALYFCASSSVSGGAEETQYFGPGTRLLVL.

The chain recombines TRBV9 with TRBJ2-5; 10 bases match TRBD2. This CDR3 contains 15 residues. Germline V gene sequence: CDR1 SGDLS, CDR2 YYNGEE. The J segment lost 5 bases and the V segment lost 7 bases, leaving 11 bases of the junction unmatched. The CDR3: CASGESGGAGETQYF. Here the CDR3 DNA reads TGTGCCAGCGGAGAAAGCGGGGGGGCAGGTGAGACCCAGTACTTC.

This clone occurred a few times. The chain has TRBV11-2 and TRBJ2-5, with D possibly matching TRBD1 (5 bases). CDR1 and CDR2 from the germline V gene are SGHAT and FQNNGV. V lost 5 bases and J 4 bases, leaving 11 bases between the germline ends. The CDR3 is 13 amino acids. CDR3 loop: CASSQGVGETQYF. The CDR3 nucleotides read TGTGCCAGCAGCCAAGGGGTGGGAGAGACCCAGTACTTC.

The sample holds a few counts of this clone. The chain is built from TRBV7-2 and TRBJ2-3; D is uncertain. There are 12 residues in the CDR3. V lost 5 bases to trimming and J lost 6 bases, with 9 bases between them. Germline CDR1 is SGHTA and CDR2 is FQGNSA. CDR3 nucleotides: TGTGCCAGCAGCCGAGAAGCGGATACGCAGTATTTT. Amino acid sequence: CASSREADTQYF.

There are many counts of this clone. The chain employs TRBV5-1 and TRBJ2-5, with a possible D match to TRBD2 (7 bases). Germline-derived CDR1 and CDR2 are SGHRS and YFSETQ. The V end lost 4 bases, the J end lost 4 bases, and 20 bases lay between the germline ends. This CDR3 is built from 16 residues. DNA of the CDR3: TGCGCCAGCAGCCGTTCCGGGGGGCTCCCGAGAGAGACCCAGTACTTC. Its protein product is CASSRSGGLPRETQYF.

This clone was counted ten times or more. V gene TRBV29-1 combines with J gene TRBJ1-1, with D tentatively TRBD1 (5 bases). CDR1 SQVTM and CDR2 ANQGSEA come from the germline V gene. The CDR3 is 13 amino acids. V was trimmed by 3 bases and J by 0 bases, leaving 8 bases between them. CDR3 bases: TGCAGCGTTGAGCCGGACATGAACACTGAAGCTTTCTTT. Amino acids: CSVEPDMNTEAFF.

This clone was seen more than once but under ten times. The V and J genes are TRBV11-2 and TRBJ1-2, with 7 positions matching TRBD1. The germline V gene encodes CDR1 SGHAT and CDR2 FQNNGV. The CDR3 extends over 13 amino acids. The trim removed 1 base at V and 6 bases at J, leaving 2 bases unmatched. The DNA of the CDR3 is TGTGCCAGCAGCTTAGGGGACAGTCATGGCTACACCTTC. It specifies CASSLGDSHGYTF.

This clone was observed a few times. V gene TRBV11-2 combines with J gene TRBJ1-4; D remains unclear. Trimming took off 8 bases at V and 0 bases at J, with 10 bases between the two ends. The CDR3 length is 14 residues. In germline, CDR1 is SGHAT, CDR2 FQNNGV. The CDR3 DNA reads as TGTGCCAGCCGCTCAGACTCAACTAATGAAAAACTGTTTTTT. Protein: CASRSDSTNEKLFF.

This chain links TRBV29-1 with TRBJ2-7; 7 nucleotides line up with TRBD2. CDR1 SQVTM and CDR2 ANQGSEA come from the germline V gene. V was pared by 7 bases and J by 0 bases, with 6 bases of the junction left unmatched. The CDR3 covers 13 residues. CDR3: CSARAGNSYEQYF. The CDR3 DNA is TGCAGCGCCCGAGCGGGGAACTCCTACGAGCAGTACTTC.

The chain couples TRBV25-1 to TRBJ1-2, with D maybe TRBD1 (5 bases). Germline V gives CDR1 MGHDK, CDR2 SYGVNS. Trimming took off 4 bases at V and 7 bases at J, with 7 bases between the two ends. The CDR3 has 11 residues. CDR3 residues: CASSVGGGYTF. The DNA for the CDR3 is TGTGCCAGCAGTGTCGGGGGTGGCTACACCTTC.

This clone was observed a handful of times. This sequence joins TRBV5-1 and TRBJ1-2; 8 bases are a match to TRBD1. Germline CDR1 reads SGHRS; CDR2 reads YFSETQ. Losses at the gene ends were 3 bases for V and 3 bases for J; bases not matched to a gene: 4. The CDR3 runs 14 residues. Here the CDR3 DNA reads TGCGCCAGCAGCTCACAGGGGGAGGACTATGGCTACACCTTC. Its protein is CASSSQGEDYGYTF.

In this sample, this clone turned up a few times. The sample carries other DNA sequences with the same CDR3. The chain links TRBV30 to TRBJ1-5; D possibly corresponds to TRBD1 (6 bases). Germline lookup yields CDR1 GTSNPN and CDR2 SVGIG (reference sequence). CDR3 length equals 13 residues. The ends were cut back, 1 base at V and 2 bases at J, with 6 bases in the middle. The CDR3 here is CAWSGQGNQPQHF. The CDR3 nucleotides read TGTGCCTGGAGTGGACAGGGCAATCAGCCCCAGCATTTT.

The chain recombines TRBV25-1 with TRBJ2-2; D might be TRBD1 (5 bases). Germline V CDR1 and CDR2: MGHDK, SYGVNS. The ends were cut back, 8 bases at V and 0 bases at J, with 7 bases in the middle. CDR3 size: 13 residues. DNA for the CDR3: TGTGCCAGCCGGACACCGAACACCGGGGAGCTGTTTTTT. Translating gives CASRTPNTGELFF.

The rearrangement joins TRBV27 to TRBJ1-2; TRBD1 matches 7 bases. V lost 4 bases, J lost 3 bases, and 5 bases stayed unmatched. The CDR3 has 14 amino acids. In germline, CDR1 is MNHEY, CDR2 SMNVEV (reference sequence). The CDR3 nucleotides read TGTGCCAGCAGTTACCGGGACAGATACTATGGCTACACCTTC. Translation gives CASSYRDRYYGYTF.

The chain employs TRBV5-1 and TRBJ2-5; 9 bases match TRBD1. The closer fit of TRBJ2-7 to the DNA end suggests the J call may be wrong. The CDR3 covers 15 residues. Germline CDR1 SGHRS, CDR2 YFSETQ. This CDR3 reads CASSYTGQGAYEQYF. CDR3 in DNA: TGCGCCAGCAGTTATACGGGACAGGGAGCCTACGAGCAGTACTTC.

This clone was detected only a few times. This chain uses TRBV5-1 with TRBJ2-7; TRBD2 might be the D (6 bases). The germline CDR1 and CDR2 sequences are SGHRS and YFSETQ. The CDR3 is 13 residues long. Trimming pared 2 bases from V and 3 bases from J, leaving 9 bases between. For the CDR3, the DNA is TGCGCCAGCAGCTTTAGCGGAGGCTACGAGCAGTACTTC. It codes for CASSFSGGYEQYF.

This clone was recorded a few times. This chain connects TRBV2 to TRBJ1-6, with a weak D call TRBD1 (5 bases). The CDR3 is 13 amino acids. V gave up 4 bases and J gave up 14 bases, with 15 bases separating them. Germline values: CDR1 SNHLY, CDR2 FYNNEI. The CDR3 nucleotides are TGTGCCAGCAGTGGGGGGGTGGGGATCACCCTCCACTTT. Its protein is CASSGGVGITLHF. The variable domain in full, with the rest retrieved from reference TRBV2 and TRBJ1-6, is EPEVTQTPSHQVTQMGQEVILRCVPISNHLYFYWYRQILGQKVEFLVSFYNNEISEKSEIFDDQFSVERPDGSNFTLKIRSTKLEDSAMYFCASSGGVGITLHFGNGTRLTVT.

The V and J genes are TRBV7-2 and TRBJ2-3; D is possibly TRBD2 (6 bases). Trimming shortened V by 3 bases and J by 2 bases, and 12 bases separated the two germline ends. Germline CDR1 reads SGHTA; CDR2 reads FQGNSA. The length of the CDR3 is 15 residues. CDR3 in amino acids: CASSFVGGSTDTQYF. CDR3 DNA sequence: TGTGCCAGCAGCTTCGTGGGGGGTTCCACAGATACGCAGTATTTT.

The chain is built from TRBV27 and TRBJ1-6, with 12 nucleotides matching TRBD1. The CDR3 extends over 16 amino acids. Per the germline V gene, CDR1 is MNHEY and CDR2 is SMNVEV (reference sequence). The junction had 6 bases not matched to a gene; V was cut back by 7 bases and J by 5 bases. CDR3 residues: CASTLGTGGHNSPLHF. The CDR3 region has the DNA TGTGCCAGCACCCTCGGGACAGGGGGCCATAATTCACCCCTCCACTTT.

DNA of the CDR3: TGTGCCAGCAGCGTACGGACTAGCGCGAACAATGAGCAGTTCTTC. Protein product: CASSVRTSANNEQFF. The chain is built from TRBV14 and TRBJ2-1; 9 bases are shared with TRBD2. CDR3 length: 15 amino acids. The germline V gene encodes CDR1 SGHDN and CDR2 FVKESK. The trim removed 5 bases at V and 5 bases at J, leaving 7 bases unmatched.

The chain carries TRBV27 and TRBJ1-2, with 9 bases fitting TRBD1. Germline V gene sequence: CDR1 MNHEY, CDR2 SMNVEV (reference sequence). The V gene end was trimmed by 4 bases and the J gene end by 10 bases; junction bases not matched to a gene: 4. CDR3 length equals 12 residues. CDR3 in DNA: TGTGCCAGCAGTTCAAACAGGGGGCCCTACACCTTC. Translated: CASSSNRGPYTF.

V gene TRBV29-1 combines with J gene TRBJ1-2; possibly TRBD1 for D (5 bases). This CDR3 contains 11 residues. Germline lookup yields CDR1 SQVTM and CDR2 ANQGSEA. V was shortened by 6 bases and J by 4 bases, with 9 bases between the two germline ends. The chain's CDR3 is CSVHGGYGYTF. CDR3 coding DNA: TGCAGCGTACACGGGGGCTATGGCTACACCTTC.

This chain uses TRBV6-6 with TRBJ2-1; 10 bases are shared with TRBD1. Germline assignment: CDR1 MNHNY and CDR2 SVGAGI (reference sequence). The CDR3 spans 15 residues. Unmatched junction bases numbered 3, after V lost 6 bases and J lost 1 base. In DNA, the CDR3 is TGTGCCAGCAGCCCGGGACAGGGGTCCTACAATGAGCAGTTCTTC. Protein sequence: CASSPGQGSYNEQFF.